This T cell receptor beta chain stems from a study of blood T cell repertoires in COVID-19. The CDR3 covers 19 residues. V lost 2 bases to trimming and J lost 0 bases, with 18 bases between them. This table comes from immunoSEQ multiplex PCR, and its TCRdb copy is limited to in-frame clones, with some not included. The table records under 200,000 clones, 86% of them present only once. V is TRBV5-7 and J is TRBJ2-6; perhaps TRBD1 as D (7 bases). TRBV5-7 falls under the ORF class, with uncertain function. The receptor was derived from a woman aged 60 to 75 with COVID-19, enrolled during active disease. What was sequenced was peripheral blood. For the CDR3, the DNA is TGTGCCAGCAGCTTCTCCTTACAGGGGACTCACTCTGGGGCCAACGTCCTGACTTTC. This sequence encodes CASSFSLQGTHSGANVLTF.